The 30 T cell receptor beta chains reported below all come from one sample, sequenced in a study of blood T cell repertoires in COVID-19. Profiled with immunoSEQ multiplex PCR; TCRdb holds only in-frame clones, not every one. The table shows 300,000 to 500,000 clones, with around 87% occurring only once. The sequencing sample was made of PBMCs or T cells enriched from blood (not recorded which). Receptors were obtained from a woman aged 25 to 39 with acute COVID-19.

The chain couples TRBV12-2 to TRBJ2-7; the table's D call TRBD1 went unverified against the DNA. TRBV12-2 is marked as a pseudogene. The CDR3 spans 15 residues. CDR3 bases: TGTGCAAGTCGCTTAGGGCGACAGTCCTCCTACGAGCAGTACTTC. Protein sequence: CASRLGRQSSYEQYF.

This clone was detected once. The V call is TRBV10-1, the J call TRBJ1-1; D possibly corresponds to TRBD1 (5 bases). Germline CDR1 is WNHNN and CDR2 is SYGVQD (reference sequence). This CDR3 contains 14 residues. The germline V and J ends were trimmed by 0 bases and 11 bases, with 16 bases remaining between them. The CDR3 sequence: CASSESAGELWAFF. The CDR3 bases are TGCGCCAGCAGTGAGTCTGCGGGGGAGTTATGGGCTTTCTTT.

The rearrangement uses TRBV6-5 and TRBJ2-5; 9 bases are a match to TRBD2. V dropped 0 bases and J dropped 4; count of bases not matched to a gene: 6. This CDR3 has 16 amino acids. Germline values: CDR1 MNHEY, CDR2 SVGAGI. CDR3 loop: CASSYSLAGKRETQYF. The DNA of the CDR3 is TGTGCCAGCAGTTACTCGCTAGCGGGGAAACGAGAGACCCAGTACTTC.

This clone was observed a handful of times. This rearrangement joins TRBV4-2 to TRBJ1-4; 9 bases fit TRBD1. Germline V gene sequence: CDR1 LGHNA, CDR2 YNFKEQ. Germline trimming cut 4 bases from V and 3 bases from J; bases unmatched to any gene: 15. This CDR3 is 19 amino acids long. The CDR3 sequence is CASSPPPGTGLGPNEKLFF. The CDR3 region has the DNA TGTGCCAGCAGCCCGCCCCCCGGGACAGGGTTAGGTCCTAATGAAAAACTGTTTTTT.

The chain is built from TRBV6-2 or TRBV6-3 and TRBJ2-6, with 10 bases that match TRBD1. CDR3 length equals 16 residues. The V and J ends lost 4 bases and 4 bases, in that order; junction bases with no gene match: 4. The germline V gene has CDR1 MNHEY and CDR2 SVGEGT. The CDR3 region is CASSSGQGRGANVLTF. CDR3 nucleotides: TGTGCCAGCAGTTCGGGACAGGGGAGGGGGGCCAACGTCCTGACTTTC.

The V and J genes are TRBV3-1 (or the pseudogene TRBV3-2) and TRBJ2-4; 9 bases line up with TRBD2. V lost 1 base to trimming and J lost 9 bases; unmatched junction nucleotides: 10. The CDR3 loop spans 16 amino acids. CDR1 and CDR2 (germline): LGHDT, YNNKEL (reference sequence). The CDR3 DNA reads TGTGCCAGCAGCCAAGGAGGCTTAGCGGGGGCCCGCATTCAGTACTTC. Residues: CASSQGGLAGARIQYF.

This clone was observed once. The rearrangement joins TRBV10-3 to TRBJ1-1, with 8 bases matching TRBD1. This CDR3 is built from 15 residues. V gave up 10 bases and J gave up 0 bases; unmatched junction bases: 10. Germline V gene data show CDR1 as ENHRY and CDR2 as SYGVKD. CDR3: CATVGQALMNTEAFF. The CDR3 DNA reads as TGTGCCACCGTGGGACAGGCTTTAATGAACACTGAAGCTTTCTTT.

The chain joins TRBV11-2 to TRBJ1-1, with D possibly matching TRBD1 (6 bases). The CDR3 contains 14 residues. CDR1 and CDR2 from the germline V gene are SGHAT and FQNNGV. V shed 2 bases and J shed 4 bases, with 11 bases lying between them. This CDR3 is CASSLTGIGTEAFF. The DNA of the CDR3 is TGTGCCAGCAGCTTAACAGGGATCGGCACTGAAGCTTTCTTT.

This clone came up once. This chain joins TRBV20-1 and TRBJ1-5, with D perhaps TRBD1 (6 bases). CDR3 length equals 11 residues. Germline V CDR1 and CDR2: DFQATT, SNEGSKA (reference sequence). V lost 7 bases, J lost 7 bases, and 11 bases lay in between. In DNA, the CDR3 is TGCAGTGTGGGGGCTATGCAGCCCCAGCATTTT. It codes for CSVGAMQPQHF.

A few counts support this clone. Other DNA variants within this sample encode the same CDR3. In nucleotides, the CDR3 is TGTGCCAGCTCACCATTCGGGTCGAACACTGAAGCTTTCTTT. Its translation: CASSPFGSNTEAFF. V and J are TRBV18 and TRBJ1-1; D call uncertain. The V end lost 2 bases, the J end lost 1 base, and 8 bases lay between the germline ends. The CDR3 runs 14 residues. The germline V gene has CDR1 KGHSH and CDR2 LQKENI.

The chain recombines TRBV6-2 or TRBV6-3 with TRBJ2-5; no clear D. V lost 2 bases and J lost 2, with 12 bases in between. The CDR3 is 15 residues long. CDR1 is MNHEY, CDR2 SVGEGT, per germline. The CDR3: CASSYLLLEQETQYF. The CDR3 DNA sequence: TGTGCCAGCAGTTACCTCTTACTGGAGCAAGAGACCCAGTACTTC.

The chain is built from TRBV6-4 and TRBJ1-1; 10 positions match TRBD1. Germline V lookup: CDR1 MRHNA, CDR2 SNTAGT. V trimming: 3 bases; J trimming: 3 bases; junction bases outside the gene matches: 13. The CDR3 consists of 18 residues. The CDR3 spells CASSEVTGGAFGDTEAFF. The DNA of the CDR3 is TGTGCCAGCAGTGAAGTGACAGGGGGCGCGTTCGGGGACACTGAAGCTTTCTTT.

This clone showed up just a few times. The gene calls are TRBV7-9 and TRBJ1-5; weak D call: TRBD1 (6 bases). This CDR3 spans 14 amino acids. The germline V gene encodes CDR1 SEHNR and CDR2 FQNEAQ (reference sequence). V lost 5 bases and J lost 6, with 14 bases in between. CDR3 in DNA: TGTGCCAGCAGCCAACAGGGAGGGATTCAGCCCCAGCATTTT. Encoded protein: CASSQQGGIQPQHF.

The CDR3 reads CATSDLVFGGAHTFF. Written as DNA, the CDR3 is TGTGCCACCAGTGATTTAGTATTTGGGGGCGCGCATACTTTCTTT. The chain carries TRBV24-1 and TRBJ1-1, with D perhaps matching TRBD1 (6 bases). The V end lost 1 base, the J end lost 12 bases, and 20 bases lay between the germline ends. CDR3 size: 15 residues. From germline, CDR1 is KGHDR and CDR2 SFDVKD.

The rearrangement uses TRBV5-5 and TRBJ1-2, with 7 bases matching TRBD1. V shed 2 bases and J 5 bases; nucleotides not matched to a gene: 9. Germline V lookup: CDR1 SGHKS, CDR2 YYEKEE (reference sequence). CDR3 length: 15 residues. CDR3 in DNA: TGTGCCAGCAGCTTCCAACAGGGGACCACTTATGGCTACACCTTC. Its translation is CASSFQQGTTYGYTF. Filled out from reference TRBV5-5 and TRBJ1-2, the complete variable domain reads DAGVTQSPTHLIKTRGQQVTLRCSPISGHKSVSWYQQVLGQGPQFIFQYYEKEERGRGNFPDRFSARQFPNYSSELNVNALLLGDSALYLCASSFQQGTTYGYTFGSGTRLTVV.

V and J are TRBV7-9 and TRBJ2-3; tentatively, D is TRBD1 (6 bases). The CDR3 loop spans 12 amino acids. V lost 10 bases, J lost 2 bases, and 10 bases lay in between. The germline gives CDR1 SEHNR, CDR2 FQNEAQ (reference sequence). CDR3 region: CATEGVTDTQYF. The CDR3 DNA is TGTGCCACTGAGGGGGTCACAGATACGCAGTATTTT.

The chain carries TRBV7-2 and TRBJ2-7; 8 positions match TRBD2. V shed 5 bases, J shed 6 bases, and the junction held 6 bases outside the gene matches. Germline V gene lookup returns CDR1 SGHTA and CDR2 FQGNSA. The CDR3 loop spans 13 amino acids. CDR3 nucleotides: TGTGCCAGCAGCCGGGGGGGCCCGGGCGAGCAGTACTTC. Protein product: CASSRGGPGEQYF.

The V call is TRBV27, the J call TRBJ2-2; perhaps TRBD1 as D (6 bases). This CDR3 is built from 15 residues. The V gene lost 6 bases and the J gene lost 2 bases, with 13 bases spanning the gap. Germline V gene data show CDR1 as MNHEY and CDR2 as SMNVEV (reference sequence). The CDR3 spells CASSRWTANTGELFF. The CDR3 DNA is TGTGCCAGCAGCCGTTGGACAGCAAACACCGGGGAGCTGTTTTTT.

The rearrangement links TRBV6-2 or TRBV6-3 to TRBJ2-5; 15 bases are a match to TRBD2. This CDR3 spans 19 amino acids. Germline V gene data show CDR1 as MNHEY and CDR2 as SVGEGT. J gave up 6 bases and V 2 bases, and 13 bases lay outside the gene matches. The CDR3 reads CASSYHPGLAGGKEKTQYF. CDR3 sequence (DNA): TGTGCCAGCAGTTACCATCCTGGACTAGCGGGGGGGAAAGAGAAGACCCAGTACTTC.

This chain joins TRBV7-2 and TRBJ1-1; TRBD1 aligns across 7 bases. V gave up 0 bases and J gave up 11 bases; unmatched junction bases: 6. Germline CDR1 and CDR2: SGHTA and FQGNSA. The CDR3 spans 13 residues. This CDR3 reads CASSLARQGVAFF. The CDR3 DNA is TGTGCCAGCAGCTTAGCAAGACAGGGTGTGGCTTTCTTT.

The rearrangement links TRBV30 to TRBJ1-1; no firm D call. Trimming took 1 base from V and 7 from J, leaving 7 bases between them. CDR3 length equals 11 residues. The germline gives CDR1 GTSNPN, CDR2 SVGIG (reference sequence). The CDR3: CAWSGAFEAFF. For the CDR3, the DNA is TGTGCCTGGAGTGGAGCCTTTGAAGCTTTCTTT.

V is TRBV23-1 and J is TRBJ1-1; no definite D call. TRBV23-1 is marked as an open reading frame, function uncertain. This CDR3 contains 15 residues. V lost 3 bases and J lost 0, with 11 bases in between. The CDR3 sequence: CASSHFGEMNTEAFF. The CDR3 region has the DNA TGCGCCAGCAGTCACTTCGGTGAGATGAACACTGAAGCTTTCTTT.

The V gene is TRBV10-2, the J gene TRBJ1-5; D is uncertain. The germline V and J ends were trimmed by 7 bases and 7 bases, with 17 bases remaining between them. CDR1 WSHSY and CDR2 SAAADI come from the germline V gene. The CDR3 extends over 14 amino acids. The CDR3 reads CASTKKEGRQPQHF. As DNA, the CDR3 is TGCGCCAGCACCAAAAAAGAGGGCCGGCAGCCCCAGCATTTT.

The CDR3 here is CASAKQALVYGYTF. In nucleotides, the CDR3 is TGTGCTAGTGCCAAACAGGCCCTAGTGTACGGCTACACCTTC. The chain joins TRBV12-5 to TRBJ1-2, with D tentatively TRBD1 (5 bases). The ends were cut back, 7 bases at V and 8 bases at J, with 20 bases in the middle. The CDR3 contains 14 residues. Germline V gene lookup returns CDR1 LGHNT and CDR2 FRNRAP.

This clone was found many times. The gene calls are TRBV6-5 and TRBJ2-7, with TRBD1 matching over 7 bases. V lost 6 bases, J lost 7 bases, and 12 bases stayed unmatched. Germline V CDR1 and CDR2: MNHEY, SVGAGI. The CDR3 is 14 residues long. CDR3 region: CASSFYRGEGEQYF. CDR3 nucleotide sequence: TGTGCCAGCAGCTTTTACAGGGGTGAAGGGGAGCAGTACTTC.

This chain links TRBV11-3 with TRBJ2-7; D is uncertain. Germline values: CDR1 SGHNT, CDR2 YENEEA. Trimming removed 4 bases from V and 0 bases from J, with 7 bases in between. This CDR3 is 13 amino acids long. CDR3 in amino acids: CASSSASSYEQYF. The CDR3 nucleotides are TGTGCCAGCAGCTCTGCCAGCTCCTACGAGCAGTACTTC.

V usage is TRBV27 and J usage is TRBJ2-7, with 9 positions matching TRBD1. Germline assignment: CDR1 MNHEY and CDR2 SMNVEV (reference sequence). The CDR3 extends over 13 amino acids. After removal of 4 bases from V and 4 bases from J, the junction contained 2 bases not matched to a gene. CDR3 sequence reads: CASSWGQGYEQYF. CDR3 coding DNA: TGTGCCAGCAGTTGGGGACAGGGATACGAGCAGTACTTC.

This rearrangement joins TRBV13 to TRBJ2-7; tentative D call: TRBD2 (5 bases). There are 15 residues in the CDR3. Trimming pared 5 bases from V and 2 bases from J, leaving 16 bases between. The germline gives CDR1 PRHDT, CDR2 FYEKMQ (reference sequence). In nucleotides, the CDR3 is TGTGCCAGCAGCCCTGTCTCTAGCAACACCTACGAGCAGTACTTC. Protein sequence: CASSPVSSNTYEQYF.

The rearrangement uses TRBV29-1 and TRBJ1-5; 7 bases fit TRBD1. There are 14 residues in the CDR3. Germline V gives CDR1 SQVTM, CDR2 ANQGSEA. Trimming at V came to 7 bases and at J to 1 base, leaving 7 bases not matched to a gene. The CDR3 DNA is TGCAGCGCAGCGACAGGGTTGAGCAATCAGCCCCAGCATTTT. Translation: CSAATGLSNQPQHF.

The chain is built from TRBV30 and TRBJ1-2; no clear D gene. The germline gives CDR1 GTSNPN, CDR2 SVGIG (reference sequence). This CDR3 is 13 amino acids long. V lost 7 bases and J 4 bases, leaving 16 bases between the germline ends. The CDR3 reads CASPSGLGYGYTF. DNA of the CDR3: TGTGCCTCCCCGTCGGGGTTAGGCTATGGCTACACCTTC.